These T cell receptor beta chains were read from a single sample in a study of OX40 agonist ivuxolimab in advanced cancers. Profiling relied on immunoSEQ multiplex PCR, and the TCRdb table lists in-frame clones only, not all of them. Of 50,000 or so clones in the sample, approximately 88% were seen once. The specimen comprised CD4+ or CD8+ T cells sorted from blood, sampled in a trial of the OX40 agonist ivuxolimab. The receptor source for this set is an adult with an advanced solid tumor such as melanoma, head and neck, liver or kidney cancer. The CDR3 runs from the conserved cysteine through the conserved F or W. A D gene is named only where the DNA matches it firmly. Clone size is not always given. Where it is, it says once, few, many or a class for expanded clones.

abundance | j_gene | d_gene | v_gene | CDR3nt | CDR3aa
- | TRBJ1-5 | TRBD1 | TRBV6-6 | TGTGCCAGCAGTTACCCATCGACAGGGGATCAGCCCCAGCATTTT | CASSYPSTGDQPQHF
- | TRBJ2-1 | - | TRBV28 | TGTGCCAGCAGTCCCTCGGGACTTCGTGAAGTGGATGAGCAGTTCTTC | CASSPSGLREVDEQFF
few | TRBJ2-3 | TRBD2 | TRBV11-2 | TGTGCCAGCAGGTCGGGACTAGCGGGAGATACGCAGTATTTT | CASRSGLAGDTQYF
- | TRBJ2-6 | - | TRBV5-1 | TGCGCCAGCAGCTTGGCCAGCCAAAGGACTGGGGCCAACGTCCTGACTTTC | CASSLASQRTGANVLTF
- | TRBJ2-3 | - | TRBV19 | TGTGCCAGTAGTAGTGGGAGGCCGCCAGATACGCAGTATTTT | CASSSGRPPDTQYF
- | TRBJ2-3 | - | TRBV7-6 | TGTGCCAGCGGACTACCGGGCGGCCAGCAGCTTGACACAGATACGCAGTATTTT | CASGLPGGQQLDTDTQYF
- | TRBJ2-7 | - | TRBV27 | TGTGCCAGCAGTTTATCGATTCCCGTCTCCTACGAGCAGTACTTC | CASSLSIPVSYEQYF
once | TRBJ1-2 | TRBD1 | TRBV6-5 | TGTGCGGTTAGTGGGCAGGGGGCCGGTGGCTACACCTTC | CAVSGQGAGGYTF
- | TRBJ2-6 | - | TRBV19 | TGTGCCAGCCGGGCGGGGGGGGCCAACGTCCTGACTTTC | CASRAGGANVLTF
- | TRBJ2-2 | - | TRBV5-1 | TGCGCCAGCAGCGCGGGCGGGATCACCGGGGAGCTGTTTTTT | CASSAGGITGELFF